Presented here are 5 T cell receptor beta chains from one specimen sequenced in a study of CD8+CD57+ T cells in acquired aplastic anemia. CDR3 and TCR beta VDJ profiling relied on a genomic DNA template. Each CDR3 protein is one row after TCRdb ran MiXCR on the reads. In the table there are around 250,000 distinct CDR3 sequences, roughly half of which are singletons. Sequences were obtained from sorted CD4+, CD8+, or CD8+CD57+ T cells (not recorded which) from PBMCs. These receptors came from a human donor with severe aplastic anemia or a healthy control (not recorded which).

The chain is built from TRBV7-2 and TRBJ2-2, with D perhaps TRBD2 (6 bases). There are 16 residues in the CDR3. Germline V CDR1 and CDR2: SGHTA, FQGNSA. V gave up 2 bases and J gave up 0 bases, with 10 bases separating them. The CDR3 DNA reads TGTGCCAGCAGCTTATCCGGGGGAGCGAACACCGGGGAGCTGTTTTTT. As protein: CASSLSGGANTGELFF.

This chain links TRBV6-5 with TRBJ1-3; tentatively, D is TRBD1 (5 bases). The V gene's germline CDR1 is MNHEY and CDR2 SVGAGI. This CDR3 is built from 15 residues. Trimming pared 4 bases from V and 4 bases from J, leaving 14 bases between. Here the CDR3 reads CASSSSPGSGNTIYF. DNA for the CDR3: TGTGCCAGCAGTTCCTCGCCAGGGAGCGGAAACACCATATATTTT.

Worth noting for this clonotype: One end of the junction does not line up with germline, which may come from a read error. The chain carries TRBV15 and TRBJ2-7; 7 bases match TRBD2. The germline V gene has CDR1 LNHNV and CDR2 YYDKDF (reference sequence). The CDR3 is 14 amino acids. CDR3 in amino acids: CATSSREVVNERYF. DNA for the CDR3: TGTGCCACCAGCAGCCGGGAGGTTGTCAACGAGCGGTACTTC.

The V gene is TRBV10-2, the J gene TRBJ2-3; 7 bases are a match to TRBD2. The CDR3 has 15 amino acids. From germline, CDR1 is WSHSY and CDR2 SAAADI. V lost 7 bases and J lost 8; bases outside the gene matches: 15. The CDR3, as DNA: TGCGCCAGCACTTTCGGAGCCGCGTCGGGGGGTACGCAGTATTTT. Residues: CASTFGAASGGTQYF.

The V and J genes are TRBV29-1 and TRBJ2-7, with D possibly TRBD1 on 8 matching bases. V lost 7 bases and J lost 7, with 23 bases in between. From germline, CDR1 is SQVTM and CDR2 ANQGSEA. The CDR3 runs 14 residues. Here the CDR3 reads CSGGGGQGAEEQYF. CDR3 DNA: TGCAGCGGGGGGGGGGGGCAGGGGGCGGAGGAGCAGTACTTC.